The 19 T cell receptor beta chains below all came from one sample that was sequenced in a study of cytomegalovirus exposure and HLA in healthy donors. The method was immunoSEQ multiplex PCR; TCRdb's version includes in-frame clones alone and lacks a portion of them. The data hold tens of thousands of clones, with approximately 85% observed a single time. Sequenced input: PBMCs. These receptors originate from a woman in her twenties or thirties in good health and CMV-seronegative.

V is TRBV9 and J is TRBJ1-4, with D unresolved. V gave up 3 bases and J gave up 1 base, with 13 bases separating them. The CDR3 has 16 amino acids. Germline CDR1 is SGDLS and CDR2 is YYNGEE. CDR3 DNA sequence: TGTGCCAGCAGCGGTGCGGGGAGGCTAACTAATGAAAAACTGTTTTTT. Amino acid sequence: CASSGAGRLTNEKLFF.

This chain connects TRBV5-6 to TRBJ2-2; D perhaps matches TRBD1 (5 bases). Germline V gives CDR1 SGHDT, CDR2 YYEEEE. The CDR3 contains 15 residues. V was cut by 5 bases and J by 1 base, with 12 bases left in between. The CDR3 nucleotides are TGTGCCAGCAGACCGGACAAACTGAACACCGGGGAGCTGTTTTTT. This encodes CASRPDKLNTGELFF.

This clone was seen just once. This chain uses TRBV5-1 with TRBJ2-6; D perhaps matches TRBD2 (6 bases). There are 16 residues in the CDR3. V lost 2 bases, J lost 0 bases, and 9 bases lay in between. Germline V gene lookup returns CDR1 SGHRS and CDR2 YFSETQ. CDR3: CASSLDGSSGANVLTF. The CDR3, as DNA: TGCGCCAGCAGCTTAGACGGGAGCTCTGGGGCCAACGTCCTGACTTTC.

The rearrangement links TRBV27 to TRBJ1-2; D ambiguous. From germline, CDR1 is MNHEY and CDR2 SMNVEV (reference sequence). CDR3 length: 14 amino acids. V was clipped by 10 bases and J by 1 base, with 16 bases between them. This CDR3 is CATSGVRVNYGYTF. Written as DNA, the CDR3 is TGTGCCACTTCCGGGGTCAGAGTTAACTATGGCTACACCTTC.

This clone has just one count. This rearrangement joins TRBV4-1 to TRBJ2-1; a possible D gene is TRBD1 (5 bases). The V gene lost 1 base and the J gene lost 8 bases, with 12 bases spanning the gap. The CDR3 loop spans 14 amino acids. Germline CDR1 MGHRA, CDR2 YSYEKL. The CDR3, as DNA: TGCGCCAGCAGCCAAGTAGAGGCCAGGGATGAGCAGTTCTTC. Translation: CASSQVEARDEQFF.

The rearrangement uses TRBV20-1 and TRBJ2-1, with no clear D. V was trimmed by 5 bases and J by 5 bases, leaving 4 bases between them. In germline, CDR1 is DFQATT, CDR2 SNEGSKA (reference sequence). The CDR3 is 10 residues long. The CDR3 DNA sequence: TGCAGTGCTGAGCACAATGAGCAGTTCTTC. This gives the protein CSAEHNEQFF.

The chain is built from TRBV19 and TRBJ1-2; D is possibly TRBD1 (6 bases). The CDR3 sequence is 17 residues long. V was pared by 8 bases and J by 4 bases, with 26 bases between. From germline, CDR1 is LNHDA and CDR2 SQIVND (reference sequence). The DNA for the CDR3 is TGTGCCAGTCTAGGGTCCCAGGGGACGGCTAAAGGCTATGGCTACACCTTC. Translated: CASLGSQGTAKGYGYTF.

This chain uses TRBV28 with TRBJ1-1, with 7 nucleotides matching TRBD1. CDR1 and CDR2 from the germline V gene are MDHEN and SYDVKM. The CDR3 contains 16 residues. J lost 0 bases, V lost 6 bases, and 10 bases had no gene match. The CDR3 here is CASSQNSGQLNTEAFF. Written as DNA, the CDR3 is TGTGCCAGCAGCCAAAATTCGGGACAGCTGAACACTGAAGCTTTCTTT.

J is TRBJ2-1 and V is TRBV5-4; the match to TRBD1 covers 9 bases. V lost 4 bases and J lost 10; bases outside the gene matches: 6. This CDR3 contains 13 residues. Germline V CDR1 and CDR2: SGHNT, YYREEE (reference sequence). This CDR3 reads CASSHRDRAEQFF. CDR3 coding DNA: TGTGCCAGCAGCCACCGGGACAGGGCGGAGCAGTTCTTC. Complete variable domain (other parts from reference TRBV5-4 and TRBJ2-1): ETGVTQSPTHLIKTRGQQVTLRCSSQSGHNTVSWYQQALGQGPQFIFQYYREEENGRGNFPPRFSGLQFPNYSSELNVNALELDDSALYLCASSHRDRAEQFFGPGTRLTVL.

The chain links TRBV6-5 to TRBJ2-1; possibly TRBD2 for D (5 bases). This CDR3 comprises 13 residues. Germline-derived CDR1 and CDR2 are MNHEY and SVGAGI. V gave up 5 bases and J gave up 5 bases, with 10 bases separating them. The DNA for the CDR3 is TGTGCCAGCAGTGAGGGTAGCCACAATGAGCAGTTCTTC. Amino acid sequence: CASSEGSHNEQFF.

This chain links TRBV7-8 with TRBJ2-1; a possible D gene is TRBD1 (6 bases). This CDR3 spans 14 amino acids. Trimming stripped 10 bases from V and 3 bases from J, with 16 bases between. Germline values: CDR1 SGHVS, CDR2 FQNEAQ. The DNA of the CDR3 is TGTGCCACCAACAGGGACCCCGTCTACAATGAGCAGTTCTTC. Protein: CATNRDPVYNEQFF.

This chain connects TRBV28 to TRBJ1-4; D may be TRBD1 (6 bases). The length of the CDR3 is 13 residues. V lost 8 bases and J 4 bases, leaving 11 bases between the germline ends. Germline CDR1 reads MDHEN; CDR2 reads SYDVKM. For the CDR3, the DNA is TGTGCCAGCTTGGGAGGGGGTAATGAAAAACTGTTTTTT. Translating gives CASLGGGNEKLFF.

The CDR3 spells CAWSVRRGQGSYSNQPQHF. CDR3 DNA sequence: TGTGCCTGGAGTGTACGCCGGGGACAGGGATCTTATAGCAATCAGCCCCAGCATTTT. The chain carries TRBV30 and TRBJ1-5; 9 bases fit TRBD1. Germline V CDR1 and CDR2: GTSNPN, SVGIG (reference sequence). After removal of 0 bases from V and 0 bases from J, the junction contained 12 bases not matched to a gene. The CDR3 consists of 19 residues. The entire variable domain, with the rest obtained from reference TRBV30 and TRBJ1-5, is as follows: SQTIHQWPATLVQPVGSPLSLECTVEGTSNPNLYWYRQAAGRGLQLLFYSVGIGQISSEVPQNLSASRPQDRQFILSSKKLLLSDSGFYLCAWSVRRGQGSYSNQPQHFGDGTRLSIL.

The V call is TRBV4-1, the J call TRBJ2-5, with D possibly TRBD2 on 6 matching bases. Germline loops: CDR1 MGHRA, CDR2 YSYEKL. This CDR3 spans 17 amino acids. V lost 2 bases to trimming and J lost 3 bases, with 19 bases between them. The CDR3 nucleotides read TGCGCCAGCAGCCAATGGCTAGCGACATCCCTGGAAGAGACCCAGTACTTC. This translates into CASSQWLATSLEETQYF.

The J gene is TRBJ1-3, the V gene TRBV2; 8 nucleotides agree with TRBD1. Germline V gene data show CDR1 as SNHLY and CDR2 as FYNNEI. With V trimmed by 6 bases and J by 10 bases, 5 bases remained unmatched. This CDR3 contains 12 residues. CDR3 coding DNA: TGTGCCAGCAGGCAGGGGGCAGATACCATATATTTT. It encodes CASRQGADTIYF.

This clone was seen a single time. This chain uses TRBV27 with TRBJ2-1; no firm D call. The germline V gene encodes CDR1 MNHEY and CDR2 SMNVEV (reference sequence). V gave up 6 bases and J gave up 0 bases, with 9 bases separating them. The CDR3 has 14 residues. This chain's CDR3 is CASRGIRSYNEQFF. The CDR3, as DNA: TGTGCCAGCAGGGGCATACGCTCCTACAATGAGCAGTTCTTC.

The CDR3 nucleotides read TGTGCCAGCAGACCGGACAGGGGGGCCGAAGCTTTCTTT. Its translation: CASRPDRGAEAFF. The chain employs TRBV5-6 and TRBJ1-1; 10 bases map to TRBD1. Trimming removed 5 bases from V and 8 bases from J; junction bases left unmatched: 6. The CDR3 contains 13 residues. Germline CDR1 is SGHDT and CDR2 is YYEEEE.

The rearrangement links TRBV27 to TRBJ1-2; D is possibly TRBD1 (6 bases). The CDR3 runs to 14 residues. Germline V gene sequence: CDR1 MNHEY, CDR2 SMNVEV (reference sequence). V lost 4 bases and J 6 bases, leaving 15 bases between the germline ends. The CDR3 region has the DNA TGTGCCAGCAGTTCGCTCAGGGGTGGCGATGGCTACACCTTC. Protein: CASSSLRGGDGYTF.

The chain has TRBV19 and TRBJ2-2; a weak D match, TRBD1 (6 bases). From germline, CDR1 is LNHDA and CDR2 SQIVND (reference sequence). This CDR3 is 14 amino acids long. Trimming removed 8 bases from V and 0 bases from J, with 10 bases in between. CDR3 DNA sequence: TGTGCCAGTGTGACAGGTCCGAACACCGGGGAGCTGTTTTTT. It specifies CASVTGPNTGELFF.